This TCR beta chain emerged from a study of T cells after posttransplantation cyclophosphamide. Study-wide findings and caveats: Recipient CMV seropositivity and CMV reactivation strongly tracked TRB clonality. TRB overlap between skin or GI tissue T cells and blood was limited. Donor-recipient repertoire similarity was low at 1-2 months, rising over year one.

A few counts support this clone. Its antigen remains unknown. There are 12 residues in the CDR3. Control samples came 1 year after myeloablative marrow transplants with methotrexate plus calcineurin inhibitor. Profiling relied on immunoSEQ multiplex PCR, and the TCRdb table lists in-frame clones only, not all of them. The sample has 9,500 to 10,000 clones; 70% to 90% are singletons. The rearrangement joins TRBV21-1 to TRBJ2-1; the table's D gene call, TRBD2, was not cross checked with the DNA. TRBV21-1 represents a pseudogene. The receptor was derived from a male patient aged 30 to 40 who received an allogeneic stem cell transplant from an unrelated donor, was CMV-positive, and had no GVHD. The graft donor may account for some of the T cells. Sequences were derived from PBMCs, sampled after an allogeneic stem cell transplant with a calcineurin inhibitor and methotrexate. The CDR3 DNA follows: TGTGCCAGAGTCGGCTCCTACAATGAGCAGTTCTTC. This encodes CARVGSYNEQFF.